The 13 T cell receptor beta chains presented below share a single source sample, sequenced in a study of neurological immune-mediated disorders. Time point meaning: longitudinal time-point 3. MiXCR was run by TCRdb on the 5' RACE reads, yielding one entry per CDR3 protein. The sample shows 85,000 to 110,000 distinct CDR3 sequences, 10% to 12% of them seen only once. The sequenced sample consisted of PBMCs. Every receptor here comes from a female donor with HTLV-1-associated myelopathy (HAM/TSP).

This clonotype has at least ten counts. The chain combines TRBV20-1 with TRBJ2-2, with a tentative D call TRBD1 (6 bases). V lost 0 bases, J lost 2 bases, and 10 bases lay in between. The V gene's germline CDR1 is DFQATT and CDR2 SNEGSKA (reference sequence). The CDR3 is 15 residues long. CDR3: CSARDEDSNTGELFF. The CDR3 DNA reads TGCAGTGCTAGAGATGAGGACAGCAACACCGGGGAGCTGTTTTTT.

This clonotype was counted only a few times. The chain recombines TRBV20-1 with TRBJ2-5; D call uncertain. Germline V gives CDR1 DFQATT, CDR2 SNEGSKA (reference sequence). The V and J ends lost 8 bases and 4 bases respectively, with 20 bases between them. The CDR3 consists of 14 residues. For the CDR3, the DNA is TGCAGTTCTTTACGGGCCACCCGTCCAGAGACCCAGTACTTC. Its protein is CSSLRATRPETQYF.

This clonotype was seen repeatedly, ten times or more. The chain employs TRBV24-1 and TRBJ2-5; weak D call: TRBD2 (5 bases). Germline CDR1 KGHDR, CDR2 SFDVKD. The V and J ends lost 7 bases and 2 bases respectively, with 19 bases between them. The CDR3 has 16 amino acids. As DNA, the CDR3 is TGTGCCACCAGCCCGAGAGGTCGCACGGGGCAAGAGACCCAGTACTTC. This codes for CATSPRGRTGQETQYF.

Many counts were recorded for this clonotype. The gene calls are TRBV6-5 and TRBJ2-7; D unclear. CDR1 MNHEY and CDR2 SVGAGI come from the germline V gene. V lost 0 bases and J lost 0, with 6 bases in between. The CDR3 is 14 residues long. The CDR3 DNA follows: TGTGCCAGCAGTTACTCAGGGCGCTCCTACGAGCAGTACTTC. Protein: CASSYSGRSYEQYF.

In its sample, this clonotype was seen many times. The genes are TRBV5-1 and TRBJ2-7; 12 positions agree with TRBD1. The CDR3 loop spans 16 amino acids. Germline CDR1 is SGHRS and CDR2 is YFSETQ. Losses at the gene ends were 4 bases for V and 7 bases for J; bases not matched to a gene: 12. Here the CDR3 reads CASSVSGTGGAEEQYF. CDR3 in DNA: TGCGCCAGCAGCGTATCCGGGACAGGGGGCGCGGAGGAGCAGTACTTC.

The CDR3 here is CASSLTGTGGSEQYF. The CDR3, as DNA: TGCGCCAGCAGCTTAACCGGGACGGGGGGGAGCGAGCAGTACTTC. The rearrangement uses TRBV5-1 and TRBJ2-7; 8 bases are a match to TRBD2. Germline trimming cut 2 bases from V and 6 bases from J; bases unmatched to any gene: 10. Germline loops: CDR1 SGHRS, CDR2 YFSETQ. This CDR3 contains 15 residues.

This clonotype was recorded at least ten times. This rearrangement joins TRBV7-9 to TRBJ1-1, with 9 bases identical to TRBD1. Germline V lookup: CDR1 SEHNR, CDR2 FQNEAQ (reference sequence). The CDR3 loop spans 14 amino acids. J gave up 4 bases and V 10 bases, and 10 bases lay outside the gene matches. The CDR3 sequence is CATSWGTGITEAFF. CDR3 DNA sequence: TGTGCCACCTCGTGGGGGACAGGGATCACTGAAGCTTTCTTT.

This clonotype was observed at least ten times. CDR3 in amino acids: CASSLSLASGGTDEQFF. In DNA, the CDR3 is TGCGCCAGCAGCTTGTCTTTGGCTAGCGGGGGAACCGATGAGCAGTTCTTC. The chain joins TRBV5-1 to TRBJ2-1; TRBD2 agrees at 10 bases. CDR3 length equals 17 residues. V lost 1 base to trimming and J lost 8 bases; unmatched junction nucleotides: 12. Per the germline V gene, CDR1 is SGHRS and CDR2 is YFSETQ.

This clonotype was detected many times. The chain has TRBV12-3 or TRBV12-4 and TRBJ2-7; maybe TRBD2 (6 bases). V was pared by 3 bases and J by 2 bases, with 17 bases between. The CDR3 has 16 residues. The CDR3 loop reads CASSFIWSGRPYEQYF. CDR3 nucleotide sequence: TGTGCCAGCAGTTTCATATGGTCTGGGAGGCCCTACGAGCAGTACTTC.

In its sample, this clonotype was seen many times. The chain carries TRBV20-1 and TRBJ1-1, with TRBD1 identical over 8 bases. CDR1 and CDR2 (germline): DFQATT, SNEGSKA (reference sequence). V was pared by 6 bases and J by 2 bases, with 8 bases of the junction left unmatched. The CDR3 is 14 amino acids. The CDR3 DNA sequence: TGCAGTGCGATCAGGGGACAGGTCAACACTGAAGCTTTCTTT. It codes for CSAIRGQVNTEAFF.

This clonotype was observed a handful of times. The chain recombines TRBV20-1 with TRBJ2-7; 8 positions agree with TRBD1. Germline CDR1 reads DFQATT; CDR2 reads SNEGSKA (reference sequence). The V and J ends lost 3 bases and 3 bases, in that order; junction bases with no gene match: 10. The CDR3 has 15 amino acids. CDR3 sequence: CSASSSDRGFYEQYF. CDR3 nucleotides: TGCAGTGCTAGTTCCTCAGACAGGGGTTTCTACGAGCAGTACTTC.

In its sample, this clonotype was seen many times. This sequence joins TRBV20-1 and TRBJ1-1; no clear D gene. There are 15 residues in the CDR3. V was pared by 0 bases and J by 0 bases, with 11 bases between. In germline, CDR1 is DFQATT, CDR2 SNEGSKA (reference sequence). Here the CDR3 DNA reads TGCAGTGCTAGAGAGCAGGTGGTAATGAACACTGAAGCTTTCTTT. Translation: CSAREQVVMNTEAFF.

The count of this clonotype is one. Just one base apart from a much larger clone, this may be a read error. V gene TRBV5-1 combines with J gene TRBJ1-1; the D is unclear. Trimming took off 2 bases at V and 4 bases at J, with 12 bases between the two ends. Germline CDR1 and CDR2: SGHRS and YFSETQ. The length of the CDR3 is 14 residues. The CDR3 loop is CASSFGPVGTEAFF. The CDR3 DNA reads TGCGCCAGCAGCTTTGGGCCAGTGGGCACTGAAGCTTTCTTT. The full variable domain, rest sourced from reference TRBV5-1 and TRBJ1-1, is KAGVTQTPRYLIKTRGQQVTLSCSPISGHRSVSWYQQTPGQGLQFLFEYFSETQRNKGNFPGRFSGRQFSNSRSEMNVSTLELGDSALYLCASSFGPVGTEAFFGQGTRLTVV.